This T cell receptor beta chain is from a study of cytotoxic CD8 clonotypes in ibrutinib-treated CLL. At the level of the study: The group held roughly twelve relapsed/refractory and about 15 treatment-naive patients, with some 17 IGHV unmutated. Following a median 12 months of treatment, with a range of 6 to 36, response samples were taken. By median roughly 65 months, approximately 12 had progressed and about 15 stayed remitted; responses had been 2 complete and about 25 partial. Mean productive templates were around 260,000; mean productive rearrangements were over 80,000.

V shed 4 bases and J shed 1 base, with 13 bases lying between them. In germline, CDR1 is LGHNA, CDR2 YSLEER. The CDR3 consists of 15 residues. The data were produced by immunoSEQ multiplex PCR, yet TCRdb's version contains in-frame clones alone and is incomplete. The sample has about 34,000 clones, around 70% seen once; the top ten hold 25% to 30%. The sequencing used PBMCs, collected before ibrutinib treatment. The chain recombines TRBV4-3 with TRBJ2-5; D is undetermined. The source is a human donor with chronic lymphocytic leukemia. CDR3 sequence (DNA): TGCGCCAGCAGCCGGACCCGATGGTCCCAAGAGACCCAGTACTTC. This translates into CASSRTRWSQETQYF.